What follows is one T cell receptor (beta chain) and its context. Its antigen is still unknown. The record has no base qualities; no much larger clone is one base away. This record comes from a study of beta chain features in type 1 diabetes (dated by TCRdb to 2016 to 2018). About the study as a whole: Mean age, gender distribution, total cell number and subset yield did not differ between patients and healthy donors. Across all samples, 90 million to 130 million sorted cells were examined, and cell number per subset correlated strongly with RNA yield. The study compared TCRB repertoires of sorted circulating CD4+ T cell subsets between recently diagnosed type 1 diabetes patients and matched healthy donors. Regulatory and stem cell-like memory subsets were isolated from only 8 patients and about eight healthy donors, whereas naive and central memory subsets came from all 30 or so donors. Beyond this particular receptor, the publication reports: Fewer insertions and more nucleotide deletions at VDJ recombination sites were observed in patients with type 1 diabetes, implying thymic rearrangement abnormalities. Naive, central memory and regulatory TCRB repertoires appeared more similar among patients than among healthy donors. Because the HLA sub-analyses included only small numbers of individuals, any influence of HLA type on TCRB rearrangement was left unresolved. PCR might favor shorter templates, but patient and control samples were amplified and corrected together, so any skew would affect both groups equally. Type 1 diabetes patients showed a moderate but significant shortening of TCRB CDR3 length in all four CD4+ subsets. Because cDNA was sequenced instead of genomic DNA, highly expressing activated cells could be over-represented, though the groups showed no difference in activation or CD3 levels.

The High Capacity cDNA Reverse Transcription Kit was used to reverse transcribe all of the isolated RNA, meaning that expressed TCRB transcripts were what got sequenced. Deep immunoSEQ sequencing was applied to naive, central memory and regulatory T cell samples, giving an average of around 3.8 million total reads per sample. Sorted cells were lysed in RLT buffer, and RNA was extracted using DNase-treated RNeasy Micro or Mini kits according to cell number. Each cell subset was processed on its own to prevent cross-contamination, while patient and healthy donor samples were processed together. The immunoSEQ multiplex PCR was used to amplify TCRB sequences from cDNA, generating 87-bp fragments that spanned the CDR3 region. The amplicons were sequenced using the Illumina HiSeq platform. Concerning the study's data processing: PCR bias was corrected computationally using synthetic template baselines, and reads within Hamming distance 2 were collapsed, with unmergeable singletons discarded. Reads were aligned to IMGT to assign V, D and J genes, CDR3 length, and insertions or deletions at six rearrangement sites. Within each subset, clonotype counts were normalized to sorted cell number, after which true diversity and Gini coefficients were computed with the tcR R package. Repertoire sharing was quantified using the overlap coefficient calculated on TCRB nucleotide sequences. TCRdb limited this immuneACCESS table to in-frame rearrangements with V and J called. A share of clones is missing; checked studies link under half to unresolved V genes, and the rest is unexplained. The V and J calls and clone size are taken from that table; D and trimming were inferred from the DNA. For this sample there are about 59,000 clones; roughly three fifths appear just once. The ten biggest clones cover roughly 2.4% of the sample.

Each donor gave one peripheral blood draw, roughly 110 mL on average, collected into heparinised tubes. A BD FACSAria II and a panel including CD45RO, CCR7, CD25, CD127, CD95 and CD27 were used to sort naive, central memory, regulatory and stem cell-like memory CD4+ T cells. A purity above 95% was achieved for all sorted populations. PBMCs were isolated right away by Lymphoprep density gradient centrifugation and were stained directly, without culture. So that batch effects would be minimized, each experiment stained and sorted samples in pairs, pairing one healthy donor with one patient. The CDR3 sequence holds 14 residues, the cysteine and phenylalanine included. CDR3 DNA is the only sequence kept; it has 42 bases, read in frame from the first base. Looking up the germline V gene yields CDR1 MNHNS and CDR2 SASEGT. Trimming costs V 7 bases and J 5 bases, and their ends lie 15 bases apart.

This TCR came from a woman younger than 35 in good health. The sequenced sample consisted of Tregs from blood. The cell subset or site label for this specimen denotes: regulatory CD4+ T cells. The rearranged segments are TRBV6-1 and TRBJ2-1; TRBD1 could be the D gene, as 6 bases match. The DNA is as follows: TGTGCCAGCACACCAGGACAGAAAAACAATGAGCAGTTCTTC. This sequence encodes CASTPGQKNNEQFF.